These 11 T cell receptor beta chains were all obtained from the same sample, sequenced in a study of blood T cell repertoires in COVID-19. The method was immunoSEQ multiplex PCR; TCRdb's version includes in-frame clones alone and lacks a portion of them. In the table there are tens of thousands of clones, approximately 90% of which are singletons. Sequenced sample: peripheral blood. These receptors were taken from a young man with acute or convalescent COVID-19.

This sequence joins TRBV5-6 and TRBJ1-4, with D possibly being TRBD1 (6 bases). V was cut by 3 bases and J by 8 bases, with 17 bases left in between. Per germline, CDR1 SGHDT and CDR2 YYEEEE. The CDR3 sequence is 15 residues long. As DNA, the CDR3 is TGTGCCAGCAGCTCGGAAACAGGGATGGACGAAAAACTGTTTTTT. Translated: CASSSETGMDEKLFF.

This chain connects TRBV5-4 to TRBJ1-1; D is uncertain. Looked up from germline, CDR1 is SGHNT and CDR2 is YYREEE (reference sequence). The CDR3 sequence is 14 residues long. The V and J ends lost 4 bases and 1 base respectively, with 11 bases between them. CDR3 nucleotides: TGTGCCAGCAGCATCCCAGGTTGGAACACTGAAGCTTTCTTT. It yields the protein CASSIPGWNTEAFF.

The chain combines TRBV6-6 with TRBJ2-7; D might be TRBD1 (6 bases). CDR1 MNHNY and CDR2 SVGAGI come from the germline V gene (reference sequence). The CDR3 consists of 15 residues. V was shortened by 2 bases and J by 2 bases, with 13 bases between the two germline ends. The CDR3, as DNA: TGTGCCAGCAGTTACCGGGCAGGGGACGCCTACGAGCAGTACTTC. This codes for CASSYRAGDAYEQYF.

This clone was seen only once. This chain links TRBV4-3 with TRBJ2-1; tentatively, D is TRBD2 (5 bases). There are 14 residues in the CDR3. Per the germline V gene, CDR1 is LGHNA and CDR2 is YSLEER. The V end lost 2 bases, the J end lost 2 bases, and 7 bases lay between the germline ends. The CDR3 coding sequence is TGCGCCAGCAGCCAACTCGGGACCTACAATGAGCAGTTCTTC. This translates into CASSQLGTYNEQFF.

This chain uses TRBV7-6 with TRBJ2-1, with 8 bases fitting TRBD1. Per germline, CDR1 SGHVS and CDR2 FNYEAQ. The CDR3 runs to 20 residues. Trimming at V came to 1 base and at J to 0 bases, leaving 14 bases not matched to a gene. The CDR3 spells CASSLGVVRGLTSSYNEQFF. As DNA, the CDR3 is TGTGCCAGCAGCTTAGGGGTGGTCAGGGGGCTCACGAGCTCCTACAATGAGCAGTTCTTC.

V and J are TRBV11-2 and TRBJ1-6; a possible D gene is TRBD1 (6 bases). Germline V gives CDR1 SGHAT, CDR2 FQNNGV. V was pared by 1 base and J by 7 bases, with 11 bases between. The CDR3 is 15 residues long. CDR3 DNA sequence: TGTGCCAGCAGCTTAGTTGGGGGGGCAAATTCACCCCTCCACTTT. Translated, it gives CASSLVGGANSPLHF.

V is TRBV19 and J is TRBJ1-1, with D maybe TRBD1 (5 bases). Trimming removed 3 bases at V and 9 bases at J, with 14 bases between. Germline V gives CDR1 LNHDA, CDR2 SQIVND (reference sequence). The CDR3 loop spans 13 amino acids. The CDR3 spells CASSMSGGSQAFF. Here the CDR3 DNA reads TGTGCCAGTAGTATGAGCGGGGGGTCACAAGCTTTCTTT.

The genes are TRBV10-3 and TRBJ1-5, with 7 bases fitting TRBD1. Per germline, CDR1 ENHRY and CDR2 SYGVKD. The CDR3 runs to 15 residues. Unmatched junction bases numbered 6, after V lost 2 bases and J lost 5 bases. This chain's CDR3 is CAISESQGVYQPQHF. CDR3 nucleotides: TGTGCCATCAGTGAGAGTCAGGGGGTTTATCAGCCCCAGCATTTT.

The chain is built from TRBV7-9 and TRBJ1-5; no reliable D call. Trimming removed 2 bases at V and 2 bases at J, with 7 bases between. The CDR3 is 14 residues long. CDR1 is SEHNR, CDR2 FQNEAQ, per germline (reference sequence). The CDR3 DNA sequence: TGTGCCAGCAGCTTAATCGGGGGCAATCAGCCCCAGCATTTT. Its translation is CASSLIGGNQPQHF.

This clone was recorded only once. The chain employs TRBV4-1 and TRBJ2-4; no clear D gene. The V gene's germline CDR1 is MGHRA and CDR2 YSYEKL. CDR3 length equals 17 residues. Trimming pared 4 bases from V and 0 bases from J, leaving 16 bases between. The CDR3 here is CASSLEYSSLAKNIQYF. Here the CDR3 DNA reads TGCGCCAGCAGCCTAGAATATTCTTCTCTAGCCAAAAACATTCAGTACTTC.

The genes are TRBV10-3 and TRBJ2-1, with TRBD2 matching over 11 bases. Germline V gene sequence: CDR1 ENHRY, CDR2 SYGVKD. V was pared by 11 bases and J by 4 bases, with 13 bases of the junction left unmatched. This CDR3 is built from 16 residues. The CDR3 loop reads CALGDRLAGSYNEQFF. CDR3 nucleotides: TGTGCCCTCGGGGATAGACTAGCGGGGTCTTACAATGAGCAGTTCTTC.